This T cell receptor beta chain was captured in a study of blood T cell repertoires in COVID-19 (dated by TCRdb to 2018 to 2020). Describing the broader study: Samples from collaborators originated in the United States, Italy and Spain and spanned both the acute and convalescent phases of COVID-19. Nearly every sample came with metadata listing a de-identified subject ID, COVID-19 status, age in years and sex. Samples came from the ongoing ImmuneRACE study (first 160 participants) plus 1,254 subjects from 6 global collaborators. The material from the prospective study consisted of cDNA or gDNA derived from T cells, B-cell-depleted T cells, or PBMCs. Where HLA class I and class II types were available, the types were taken from metadata supplied by the sample provider, not from assay-based typing. The repertoires were released in a freely available public database meant as a resource for research on the immune response to SARS-CoV-2. The dataset comprised deeply sampled blood TCRbeta repertoires from subjects exposed to, actively infected with, or recovered from COVID-19.

For this clone: Which antigen it targets is not known. No much larger clone is present one base from it, and per-base qualities are unavailable.

The research as a whole found: Clinical and demographic metadata were provided uncurated, with the amount varying by source and participant.

In the prospective study, participants were roughly 18 to 95 years old, resided in about two dozen geographic areas of the United States, and were enrolled through a virtual design. Cohort assignment in the prospective study relied on participant-reported clinical history from a screening survey and a study questionnaire. For ImmuneRACE Cohort 3, a participant was defined as recovered based on two consecutive negative NP/OP PCR tests, clearance by a healthcare professional, or resolution of symptoms. In the prospective study, mobile phlebotomists collected whole blood, serum and a nasopharyngeal or oropharyngeal swab from each participant. Over an approximately 2-month period, participants in the prospective study had the option of providing additional blood draws and questionnaires. Before DNA extraction, blood samples from the prospective study were shipped at room temperature or frozen. The immunoSEQ Assay, a bias-controlled multiplex PCR, was used to amplify TCRbeta CDR3 regions from genomic DNA. The authors' pipeline ran thus. The number of nucleated cells in each sample was estimated from the amplification of reference gene primers within the assay. To quantify the absolute abundance of each unique TCRbeta CDR3 rearrangement, sequence reads were collapsed and filtered. For each sample, productive Simpson clonality was calculated as the square root of Simpson's diversity index across productive rearrangements. The table was pulled from immuneACCESS by TCRdb, which kept in-frame rearrangements only. Such tables lose some clones; where checked, under half of the loss comes from unresolved V genes, and the rest has no known cause. V, J and clone size were drawn from that table, and D and trimming were deduced from the DNA. The sample table shows some 350,000 clones, and approximately 92% are seen once. More than 0.8% of the sample rests with the top ten.

For CDR1 and CDR2, the germline V gene lists SGHDT and YYEEEE. Trimming leaves V shorter by 4 bases and J shorter by 2 bases, with the junction holding 4 bases beyond the gene matches. CDR3 length: 15 amino acids, cysteine to phenylalanine. CDR3 DNA is the only sequence kept; it has 45 bases, read in frame from the first base. The chain was built from TRBV5-6 and TRBJ2-2; 8 junctional bases match TRBD1. This sequence originates from a man between 18 and 35 years old who had recovered from COVID-19. Input material: PBMCs or T cells enriched from blood (not recorded which). In nucleotides, the sequence is TGTGCCAGCAGCCGACAGGGGCGCAACACCGGGGAGCTGTTTTTT. The resulting protein is CASSRQGRNTGELFF.